Each of the 10 T cell receptor beta chains below was sequenced from the same sample in a study of blood T cells in healthy people across ages. Next came a second PCR, run for about 6 to 12 cycles, which used a sample-barcoded 5' primer along with a J-beta primer mix. TCRdb re-analysed the 5' RACE reads in MiXCR, keeping a single row per CDR3 protein. Here the sample spans about 600,000 distinct CDR3 sequences, roughly 48% being singletons. The sample taken for sequencing was blood. Source of these receptors: a man aged 80 or over in good health.

The chain's CDR3 is CASSLNTETGELFF. In DNA, the CDR3 is TGTGCCAGCAGCTTAAATACCGAAACCGGGGAGCTGTTTTTT. The genes are TRBV7-3 and TRBJ2-2; D gene unclear. In germline, CDR1 is SGHTA, CDR2 FQGTGA. The CDR3 loop spans 14 amino acids. V was shortened by 1 base and J by 5 bases, with 8 bases between the two germline ends.

The chain joins TRBV12-3 or TRBV12-4 to TRBJ2-2; TRBD2 might be the D (5 bases). V was shortened by 3 bases and J by 0 bases, with 8 bases between the two germline ends. The CDR3 extends over 15 amino acids. The CDR3 is CASSFRGANTGELFF. The CDR3 coding sequence is TGTGCCAGCAGTTTCCGGGGAGCGAACACCGGGGAGCTGTTTTTT.

This clonotype occurred a few times. The chain links TRBV12-3 or TRBV12-4 to TRBJ2-1, with 11 bases that match TRBD2. Trimming cost V 5 bases and J 8 bases; bases outside gene matches: 2. The CDR3 extends over 13 amino acids. This CDR3 is CASSPTSGDEQFF. DNA for the CDR3: TGTGCCAGCAGTCCGACTAGCGGGGATGAGCAGTTCTTC.

The chain couples TRBV25-1 to TRBJ1-2; no clear D gene. The CDR3 contains 13 residues. The germline gives CDR1 MGHDK, CDR2 SYGVNS. V was shortened by 0 bases and J by 7 bases, with 9 bases between the two germline ends. The CDR3 here is CASSEYSGIGYTF. As DNA, the CDR3 is TGTGCCAGCAGTGAATATAGTGGCATTGGCTACACCTTC.

Details on this clonotype: Germline and junction disagree at one end, which may indicate a read error. This rearrangement joins TRBV20-1 to TRBJ2-3; possibly TRBD2 for D (5 bases). Germline V lookup: CDR1 DFQATT, CDR2 SNEGSKA (reference sequence). This CDR3 contains 15 residues. The CDR3 sequence: CGASKLVIRTDTQYF. The DNA of the CDR3 is TGCGGTGCTAGCAAGTTAGTTATACGCACAGATACGCAGTATTTT.

The sample holds one count of this clonotype. This chain uses TRBV6-6 with TRBJ2-4, with 7 bases identical to TRBD1. The CDR3 consists of 15 residues. From germline, CDR1 is MNHNY and CDR2 SVGAGI (reference sequence). V shed 0 bases and J 4 bases; nucleotides not matched to a gene: 3. The CDR3 sequence is CASSYSQGKKNIQYF. For the CDR3, the DNA is TGTGCCAGCAGTTACTCACAGGGGAAGAAAAACATTCAGTACTTC.

This clonotype was recorded at least ten times. This rearrangement joins TRBV6-6 to TRBJ2-7, with 10 bases identical to TRBD1. The germline gives CDR1 MNHNY, CDR2 SVGAGI (reference sequence). The length of the CDR3 is 16 residues. J was trimmed by 3 bases and V by 4 bases; bases with no gene match: 9. CDR3 nucleotide sequence: TGTGCCAGCAGTTCCTCCTGGGGACAGGGGATCTACGAGCAGTACTTC. It encodes CASSSSWGQGIYEQYF.

The chain carries TRBV20-1 and TRBJ2-3; TRBD2 agrees at 12 bases. The CDR3 has 14 residues. V lost 5 bases and J lost 2; bases outside the gene matches: 2. The germline V gene has CDR1 DFQATT and CDR2 SNEGSKA (reference sequence). The CDR3, as DNA: TGCAGTGCTGGGACTAGCGGGTTCACAGATACGCAGTATTTT. Its translation: CSAGTSGFTDTQYF.

CDR3 in DNA: TGTGCCAGCAGCTTAGCAGGGCCTAGCGGGGCTGAGCAGTACTTC. This translates into CASSLAGPSGAEQYF. This chain uses TRBV11-2 with TRBJ2-7; 9 nucleotides align to TRBD2. CDR1 SGHAT and CDR2 FQNNGV come from the germline V gene. J lost 7 bases, V lost 1 base, and 8 bases had no gene match. The CDR3 contains 15 residues. The full variable domain, completed using reference TRBV11-2 and TRBJ2-7, is EAGVAQSPRYKIIEKRQSVAFWCNPISGHATLYWYQQILGQGPKLLIQFQNNGVVDDSQLPKDRFSAERLKGVDSTLKIQPAKLEDSAVYLCASSLAGPSGAEQYFGPGTRLTVT.

This rearrangement joins TRBV7-2 to TRBJ2-3; D is unclear. Per germline, CDR1 SGHTA and CDR2 FQGNSA. V was shortened by 4 bases and J by 1 base, with 12 bases between the two germline ends. The CDR3 sequence is 15 residues long. CDR3 residues: CASSWRRLGTDTQYF. CDR3 sequence (DNA): TGTGCCAGCAGCTGGAGAAGGTTGGGCACAGATACGCAGTATTTT.